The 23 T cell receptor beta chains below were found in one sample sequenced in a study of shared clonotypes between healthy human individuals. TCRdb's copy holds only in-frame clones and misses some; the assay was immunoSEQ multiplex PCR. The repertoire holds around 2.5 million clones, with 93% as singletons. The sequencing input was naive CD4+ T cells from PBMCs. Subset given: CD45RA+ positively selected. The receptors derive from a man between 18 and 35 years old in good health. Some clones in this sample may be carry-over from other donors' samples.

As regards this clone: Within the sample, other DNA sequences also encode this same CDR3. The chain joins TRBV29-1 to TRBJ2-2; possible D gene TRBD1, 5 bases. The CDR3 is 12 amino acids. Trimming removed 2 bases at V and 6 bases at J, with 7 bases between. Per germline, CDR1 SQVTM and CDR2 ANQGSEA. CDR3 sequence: CSVERGSGELFF. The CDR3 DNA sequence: TGCAGCGTTGAAAGGGGATCCGGGGAGCTGTTTTTT.

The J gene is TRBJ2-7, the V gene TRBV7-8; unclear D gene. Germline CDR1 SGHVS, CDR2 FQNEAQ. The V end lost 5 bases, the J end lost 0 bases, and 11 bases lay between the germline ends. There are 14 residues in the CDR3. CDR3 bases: TGTGCCAGCAGCCCCCTCTCGAGCTCCTACGAGCAGTACTTC. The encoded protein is CASSPLSSSYEQYF.

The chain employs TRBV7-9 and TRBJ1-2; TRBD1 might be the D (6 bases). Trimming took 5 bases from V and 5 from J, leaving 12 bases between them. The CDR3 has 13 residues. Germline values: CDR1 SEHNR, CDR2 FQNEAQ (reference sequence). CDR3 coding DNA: TGTGCCAGCAGCGCGGCAGGGGTTTATGGCTACACCTTC. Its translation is CASSAAGVYGYTF. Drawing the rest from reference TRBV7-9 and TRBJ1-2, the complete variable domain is DTGVSQNPRHKITKRGQNVTFRCDPISEHNRLYWYRQTLGQGPEFLTYFQNEAQLEKSRLLSDRFSAERPKGSFSTLEIQRTEQGDSAMYLCASSAAGVYGYTFGSGTRLTVV.

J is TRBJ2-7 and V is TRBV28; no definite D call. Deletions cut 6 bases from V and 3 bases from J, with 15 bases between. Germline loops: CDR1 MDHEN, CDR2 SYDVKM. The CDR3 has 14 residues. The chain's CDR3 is CASSRAAGSYEQYF. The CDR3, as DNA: TGTGCCAGCAGCCGGGCCGCAGGTAGCTACGAGCAGTACTTC. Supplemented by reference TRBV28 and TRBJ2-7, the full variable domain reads DVKVTQSSRYLVKRTGEKVFLECVQDMDHENMFWYRQDPGLGLRLIYFSYDVKMKEKGDIPEGYSVSREKKERFSLILESASTNQTSMYLCASSRAAGSYEQYFGPGTRLTVT.

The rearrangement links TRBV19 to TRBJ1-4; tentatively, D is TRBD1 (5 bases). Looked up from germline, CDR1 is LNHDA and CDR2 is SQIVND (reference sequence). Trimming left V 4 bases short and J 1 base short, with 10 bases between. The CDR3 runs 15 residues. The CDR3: CASSKGDLTNEKLFF. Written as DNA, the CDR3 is TGTGCCAGTAGTAAAGGGGATTTAACTAATGAAAAACTGTTTTTT. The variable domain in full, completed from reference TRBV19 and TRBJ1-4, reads DGGITQSPKYLFRKEGQNVTLSCEQNLNHDAMYWYRQDPGQGLRLIYYSQIVNDFQKGDIAEGYSVSREKKESFPLTVTSAQKNPTAFYLCASSKGDLTNEKLFFGSGTQLSVL.

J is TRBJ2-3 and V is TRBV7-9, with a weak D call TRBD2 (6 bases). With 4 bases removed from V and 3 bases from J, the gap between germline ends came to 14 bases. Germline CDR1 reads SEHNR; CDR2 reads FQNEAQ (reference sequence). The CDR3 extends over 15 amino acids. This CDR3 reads CASSYRTAGTDTQYF. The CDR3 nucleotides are TGTGCCAGCAGCTACCGGACGGCGGGGACAGATACGCAGTATTTT. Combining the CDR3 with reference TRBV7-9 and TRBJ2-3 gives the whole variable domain DTGVSQNPRHKITKRGQNVTFRCDPISEHNRLYWYRQTLGQGPEFLTYFQNEAQLEKSRLLSDRFSAERPKGSFSTLEIQRTEQGDSAMYLCASSYRTAGTDTQYFGPGTRLTVL.

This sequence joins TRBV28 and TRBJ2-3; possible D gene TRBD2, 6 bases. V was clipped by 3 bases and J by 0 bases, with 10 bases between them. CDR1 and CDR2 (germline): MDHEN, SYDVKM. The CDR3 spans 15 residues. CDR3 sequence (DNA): TGTGCCAGCAGTTTGCGGGGACCTAGCACAGATACGCAGTATTTT. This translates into CASSLRGPSTDTQYF.

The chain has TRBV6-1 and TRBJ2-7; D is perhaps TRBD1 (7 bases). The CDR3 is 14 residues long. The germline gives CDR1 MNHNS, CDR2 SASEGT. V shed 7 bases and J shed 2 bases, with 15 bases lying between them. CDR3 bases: TGTGCCAGCACCCGGGGGCAGGGGGCCTACGAGCAGTACTTC. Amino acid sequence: CASTRGQGAYEQYF.

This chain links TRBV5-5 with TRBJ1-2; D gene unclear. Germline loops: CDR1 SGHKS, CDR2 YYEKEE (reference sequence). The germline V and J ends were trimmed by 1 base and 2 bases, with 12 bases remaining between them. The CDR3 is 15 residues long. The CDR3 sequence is CASSLRPGTNYGYTF. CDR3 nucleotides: TGTGCCAGCAGCTTGCGTCCAGGCACCAACTATGGCTACACCTTC.

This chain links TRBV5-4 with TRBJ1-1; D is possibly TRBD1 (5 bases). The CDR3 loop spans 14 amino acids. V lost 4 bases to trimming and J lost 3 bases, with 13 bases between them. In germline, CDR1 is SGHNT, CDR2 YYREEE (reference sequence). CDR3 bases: TGTGCCAGCAGCCCCGGGGGGAAGGACACTGAAGCTTTCTTT. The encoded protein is CASSPGGKDTEAFF.

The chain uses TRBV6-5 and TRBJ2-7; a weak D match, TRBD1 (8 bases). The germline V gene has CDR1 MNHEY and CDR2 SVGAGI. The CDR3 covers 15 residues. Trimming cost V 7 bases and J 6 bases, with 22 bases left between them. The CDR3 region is CASTRRLTGEGEQYF. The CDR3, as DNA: TGTGCCAGCACGCGGAGGCTGACAGGGGAGGGCGAGCAGTACTTC.

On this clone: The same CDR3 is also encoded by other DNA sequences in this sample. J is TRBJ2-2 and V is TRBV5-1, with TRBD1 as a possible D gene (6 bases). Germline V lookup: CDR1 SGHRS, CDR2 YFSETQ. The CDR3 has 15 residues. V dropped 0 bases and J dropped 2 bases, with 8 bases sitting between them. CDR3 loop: CASSLGTVNTGELFF. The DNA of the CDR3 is TGCGCCAGCAGCTTGGGGACAGTTAACACCGGGGAGCTGTTTTTT. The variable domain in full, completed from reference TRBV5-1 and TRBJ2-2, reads KAGVTQTPRYLIKTRGQQVTLSCSPISGHRSVSWYQQTPGQGLQFLFEYFSETQRNKGNFPGRFSGRQFSNSRSEMNVSTLELGDSALYLCASSLGTVNTGELFFGEGSRLTVL.

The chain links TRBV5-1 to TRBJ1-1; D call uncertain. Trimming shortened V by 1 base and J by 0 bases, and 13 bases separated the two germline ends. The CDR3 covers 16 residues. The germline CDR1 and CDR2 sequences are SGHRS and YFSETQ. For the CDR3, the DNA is TGCGCCAGCAGCTTGTTAGGTCTTCCTTTGAACACTGAAGCTTTCTTT. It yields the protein CASSLLGLPLNTEAFF.

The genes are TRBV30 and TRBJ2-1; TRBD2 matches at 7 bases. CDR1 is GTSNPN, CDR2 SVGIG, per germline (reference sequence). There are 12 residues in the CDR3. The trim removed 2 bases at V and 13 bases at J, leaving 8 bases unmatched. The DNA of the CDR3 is TGTGCCTGGAGTCCCCGGGGGGAGCCCCAGTTCTTC. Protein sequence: CAWSPRGEPQFF. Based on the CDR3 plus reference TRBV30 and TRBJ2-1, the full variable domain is SQTIHQWPATLVQPVGSPLSLECTVEGTSNPNLYWYRQAAGRGLQLLFYSVGIGQISSEVPQNLSASRPQDRQFILSSKKLLLSDSGFYLCAWSPRGEPQFFGPGTRLTVL.

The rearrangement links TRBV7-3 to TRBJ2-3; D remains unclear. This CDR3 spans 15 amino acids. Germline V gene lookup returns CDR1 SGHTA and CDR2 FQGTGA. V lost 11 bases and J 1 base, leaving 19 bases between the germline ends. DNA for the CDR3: TGTGCCGGCGACAAGAGGAACTACCGCACAGATACGCAGTATTTT. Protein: CAGDKRNYRTDTQYF.

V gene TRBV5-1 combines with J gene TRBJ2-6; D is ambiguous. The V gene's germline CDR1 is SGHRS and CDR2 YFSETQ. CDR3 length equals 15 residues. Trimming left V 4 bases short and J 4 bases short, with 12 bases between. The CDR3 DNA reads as TGCGCCAGCAGCCCTTGGCCAGACGGGGCCAACGTCCTGACTTTC. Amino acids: CASSPWPDGANVLTF.

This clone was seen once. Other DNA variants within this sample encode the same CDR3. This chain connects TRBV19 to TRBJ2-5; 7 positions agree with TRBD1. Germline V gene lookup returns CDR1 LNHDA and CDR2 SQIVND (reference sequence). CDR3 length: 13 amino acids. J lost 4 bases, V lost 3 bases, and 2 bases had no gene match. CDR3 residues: CASSISGGETQYF. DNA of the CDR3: TGTGCCAGTAGTATTTCAGGGGGAGAGACCCAGTACTTC.

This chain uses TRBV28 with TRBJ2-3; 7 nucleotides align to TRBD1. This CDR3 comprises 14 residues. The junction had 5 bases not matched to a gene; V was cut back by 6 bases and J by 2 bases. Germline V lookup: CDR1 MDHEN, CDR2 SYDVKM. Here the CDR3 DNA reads TGTGCCAGCAGCTGGGGACAGTACACAGATACGCAGTATTTT. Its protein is CASSWGQYTDTQYF. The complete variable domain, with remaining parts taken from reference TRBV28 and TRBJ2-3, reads DVKVTQSSRYLVKRTGEKVFLECVQDMDHENMFWYRQDPGLGLRLIYFSYDVKMKEKGDIPEGYSVSREKKERFSLILESASTNQTSMYLCASSWGQYTDTQYFGPGTRLTVL.

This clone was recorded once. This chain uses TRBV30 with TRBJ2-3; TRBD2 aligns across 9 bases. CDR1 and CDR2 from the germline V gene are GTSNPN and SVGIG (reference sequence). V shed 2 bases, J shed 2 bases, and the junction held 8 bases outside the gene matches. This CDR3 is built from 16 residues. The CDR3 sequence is CAWSPRIAGDTDTQYF. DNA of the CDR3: TGTGCCTGGAGTCCCCGCATAGCGGGAGACACAGATACGCAGTATTTT. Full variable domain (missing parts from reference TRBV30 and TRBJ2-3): SQTIHQWPATLVQPVGSPLSLECTVEGTSNPNLYWYRQAAGRGLQLLFYSVGIGQISSEVPQNLSASRPQDRQFILSSKKLLLSDSGFYLCAWSPRIAGDTDTQYFGPGTRLTVL.

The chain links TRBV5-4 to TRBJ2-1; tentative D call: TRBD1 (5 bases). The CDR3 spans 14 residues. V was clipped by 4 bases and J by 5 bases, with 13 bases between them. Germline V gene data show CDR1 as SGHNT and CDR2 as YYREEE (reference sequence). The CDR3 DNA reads TGTGCCAGCAGCGACAGTTCTGGGAACAATGAGCAGTTCTTC. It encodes CASSDSSGNNEQFF.

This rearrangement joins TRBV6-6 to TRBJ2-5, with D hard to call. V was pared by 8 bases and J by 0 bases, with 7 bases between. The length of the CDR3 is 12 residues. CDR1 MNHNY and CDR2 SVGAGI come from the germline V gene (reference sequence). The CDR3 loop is CASGSYQETQYF. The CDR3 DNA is TGTGCCAGCGGCTCGTACCAAGAGACCCAGTACTTC.

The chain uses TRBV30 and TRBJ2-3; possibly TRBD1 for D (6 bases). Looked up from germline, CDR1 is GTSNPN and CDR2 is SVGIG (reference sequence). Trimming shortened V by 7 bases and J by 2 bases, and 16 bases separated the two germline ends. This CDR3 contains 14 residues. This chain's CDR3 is CASTGGPTTDTQYF. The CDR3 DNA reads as TGTGCCTCGACAGGTGGGCCGACCACAGATACGCAGTATTTT. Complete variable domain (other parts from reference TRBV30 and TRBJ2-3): SQTIHQWPATLVQPVGSPLSLECTVEGTSNPNLYWYRQAAGRGLQLLFYSVGIGQISSEVPQNLSASRPQDRQFILSSKKLLLSDSGFYLCASTGGPTTDTQYFGPGTRLTVL.

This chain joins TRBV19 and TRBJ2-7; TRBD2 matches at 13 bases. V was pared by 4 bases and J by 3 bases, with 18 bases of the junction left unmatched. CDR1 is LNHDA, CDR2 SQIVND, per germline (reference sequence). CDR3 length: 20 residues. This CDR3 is CASSTPSGLAGSLRGYEQYF. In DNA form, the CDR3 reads TGTGCCAGTAGTACACCTTCGGGACTAGCGGGATCGCTACGCGGCTACGAGCAGTACTTC.